Following are 27 T cell receptor beta chains from one sample sequenced in a study of blood T cell repertoires in COVID-19. The assay was immunoSEQ multiplex PCR, and TCRdb's table has in-frame clones only and misses some. The repertoire holds over 85,000 clones, with about nine tenths as singletons. Sequences were obtained from peripheral blood. These receptors were taken from a woman aged 80 or over with acute or convalescent COVID-19.

The J gene is TRBJ2-7, the V gene TRBV7-8, with 8 bases aligning to TRBD2. The J segment lost 4 bases and the V segment lost 4 bases, leaving 12 bases of the junction unmatched. Germline CDR1 and CDR2: SGHVS and FQNEAQ. This CDR3 contains 16 residues. The CDR3 region is CASSSYPRGGDYEQYF. The CDR3 DNA is TGTGCCAGCAGCTCGTACCCACGGGGGGGCGATTACGAGCAGTACTTC.

This clone is a singleton in its sample. V is TRBV12-5 and J is TRBJ2-1; TRBD2 matches at 10 bases. The CDR3 covers 18 residues. Germline CDR1 and CDR2: LGHNT and FRNRAP. Trimming cost V 4 bases and J 10 bases; bases outside gene matches: 19. In DNA, the CDR3 is TGTGCTAGTGGTTCAGACAGGGGTTCTAGCGGGAGAAGGTCGGAGCAGTTCTTC. Translated: CASGSDRGSSGRRSEQFF.

The V call is TRBV11-3, the J call TRBJ2-1; D is possibly TRBD2 (6 bases). Germline V gene lookup returns CDR1 SGHNT and CDR2 YENEEA. This CDR3 is 13 amino acids long. Trimming took 5 bases from V and 9 from J, leaving 14 bases between them. The CDR3 region is CASSAGGVAEQFF. CDR3 sequence (DNA): TGTGCCAGCAGCGCTGGAGGGGTCGCTGAGCAGTTCTTC.

For this clone: Because the CDR3's place on the DNA is in doubt, the DNA is left out and the CDR3 is given as listed by TCRdb. The CDR3 sequence: CASSQVGGGSTDF. V is TRBV3-1 (or the pseudogene TRBV3-2) and J is TRBJ2-3; whether TRBD2, the table's D call, matches the DNA was not checked. The CDR3 totals 13 residues, both ends included. Germline V gives CDR1 LGHDT, CDR2 YNNKEL (reference sequence).

This clone was seen just once. The sample carries other DNA sequences with the same CDR3. The rearrangement joins TRBV9 to TRBJ2-3, with D possibly TRBD2 on 6 matching bases. The germline CDR1 and CDR2 sequences are SGDLS and YYNGEE. The CDR3 sequence is 14 residues long. V was shortened by 0 bases and J by 3 bases, with 8 bases between the two germline ends. CDR3 protein: CASSVERGTDTQYF. In nucleotides, the CDR3 is TGTGCCAGCAGCGTAGAACGGGGGACAGATACGCAGTATTTT.

The chain carries TRBV5-1 and TRBJ1-1; 9 nucleotides align to TRBD1. Germline lookup yields CDR1 SGHRS and CDR2 YFSETQ. CDR3 length: 15 amino acids. V shed 2 bases, J shed 1 base, and the junction held 3 bases outside the gene matches. As DNA, the CDR3 is TGCGCCAGCAGCTTACAGGGGGCCAAGAACACTGAAGCTTTCTTT. This codes for CASSLQGAKNTEAFF.

This clone was seen just once. The chain employs TRBV19 and TRBJ2-5, with 7 nucleotides matching TRBD1. In germline, CDR1 is LNHDA, CDR2 SQIVND (reference sequence). CDR3 length equals 15 residues. V was clipped by 1 base and J by 0 bases; unmatched bases: 2. DNA for the CDR3: TGTGCCAGTAGTATAGGGGACAGTTACCAAGAGACCCAGTACTTC. Protein: CASSIGDSYQETQYF.

The DNA of the CDR3 is TGTGCCAGTAGTTCAACCCTCCAGGGCTCTGGGGCCAACGTCCTGACTTTC. It encodes CASSSTLQGSGANVLTF. The V gene is TRBV19, the J gene TRBJ2-6, with a tentative D call TRBD1 (5 bases). This CDR3 is 17 amino acids long. V lost 5 bases to trimming and J lost 0 bases, with 14 bases between them. Germline V gene data show CDR1 as LNHDA and CDR2 as SQIVND (reference sequence).

The rearrangement links TRBV11-2 to TRBJ2-7, with 15 bases matching TRBD2. CDR1 is SGHAT, CDR2 FQNNGV, per germline. V shed 5 bases and J 9 bases; nucleotides not matched to a gene: 8. This CDR3 is 15 amino acids long. The CDR3, as DNA: TGTGCCAGCAGCGAGGGACTAGCGGGGGGTCTATTGCAGTACTTC. This gives the protein CASSEGLAGGLLQYF. The full variable domain, in which reference TRBV11-2 and TRBJ2-7 provide the parts outside the CDR3, is EAGVAQSPRYKIIEKRQSVAFWCNPISGHATLYWYQQILGQGPKLLIQFQNNGVVDDSQLPKDRFSAERLKGVDSTLKIQPAKLEDSAVYLCASSEGLAGGLLQYFGPGTRLTVT.

The genes are TRBV5-1 and TRBJ1-1, with TRBD1 identical over 9 bases. The CDR3 runs to 15 residues. The germline CDR1 and CDR2 sequences are SGHRS and YFSETQ. The V and J ends lost 4 bases and 4 bases, in that order; junction bases with no gene match: 8. This CDR3 reads CASSPDRGRITEAFF. The CDR3 DNA reads as TGCGCCAGCAGCCCCGACAGGGGGAGGATCACTGAAGCTTTCTTT. Variable domain in full (rest from reference TRBV5-1 and TRBJ1-1): KAGVTQTPRYLIKTRGQQVTLSCSPISGHRSVSWYQQTPGQGLQFLFEYFSETQRNKGNFPGRFSGRQFSNSRSEMNVSTLELGDSALYLCASSPDRGRITEAFFGQGTRLTVV.

The rearrangement joins TRBV2 to TRBJ1-3, with unresolved D. CDR1 is SNHLY and CDR2 is FYNNEI in the germline V gene. This CDR3 comprises 15 residues. V lost 4 bases to trimming and J lost 2 bases, with 12 bases between them. CDR3: CASSVERGAGNTIYF. The DNA of the CDR3 is TGTGCCAGCAGTGTCGAGAGAGGTGCTGGAAACACCATATATTTT. Drawing the rest from reference TRBV2 and TRBJ1-3, the complete variable domain is EPEVTQTPSHQVTQMGQEVILRCVPISNHLYFYWYRQILGQKVEFLVSFYNNEISEKSEIFDDQFSVERPDGSNFTLKIRSTKLEDSAMYFCASSVERGAGNTIYFGEGSWLTVV.

This clone was picked up one time. The chain recombines TRBV6-2 or TRBV6-3 with TRBJ2-7, with 7 nucleotides matching TRBD1. The CDR3 has 17 residues. V was pared by 2 bases and J by 3 bases, with 13 bases of the junction left unmatched. CDR1 and CDR2 from the germline V gene are MNHEY and SVGEGT. The CDR3 is CASSYHIQGLRDYEQYF. The CDR3 DNA reads as TGTGCCAGCAGTTACCATATACAGGGGCTGCGCGACTACGAGCAGTACTTC.

This chain joins TRBV29-1 and TRBJ2-5, with TRBD2 identical over 9 bases. The V gene's germline CDR1 is SQVTM and CDR2 ANQGSEA. The CDR3 extends over 13 amino acids. V gave up 7 bases and J gave up 7 bases; unmatched junction bases: 10. The CDR3 loop is CSAAGATSGTQYF. The CDR3 nucleotides are TGCAGCGCCGCAGGTGCGACTAGCGGGACCCAGTACTTC.

The chain links TRBV18 to TRBJ1-1; 9 nucleotides match TRBD1. The CDR3 has 14 amino acids. J gave up 8 bases and V 5 bases, and 9 bases lay outside the gene matches. Germline V CDR1 and CDR2: KGHSH, LQKENI. The CDR3 DNA reads as TGTGCCAGCTCAACAGGGACAGGGACTTTGGAAGCTTTCTTT. Residues: CASSTGTGTLEAFF.

This clone was observed a single time. The V call is TRBV11-3, the J call TRBJ2-1; D is undetermined. Germline loops: CDR1 SGHNT, CDR2 YENEEA. Trimming pared 4 bases from V and 0 bases from J, leaving 4 bases between. This CDR3 has 13 amino acids. The CDR3 sequence: CASSSSSYNEQFF. The CDR3 nucleotides read TGTGCCAGCAGCTCGAGCTCCTACAATGAGCAGTTCTTC.

The genes are TRBV30 and TRBJ1-6; D ambiguous. CDR1 and CDR2 (germline): GTSNPN, SVGIG (reference sequence). The CDR3 runs to 12 residues. V shed 3 bases and J shed 12 bases, with 12 bases lying between them. The CDR3 reads CAWRSQAGPLHF. The DNA of the CDR3 is TGTGCCTGGAGAAGTCAGGCCGGACCCCTCCACTTT.

CDR3 nucleotides: TGTGCCAGCAGTGAACAGCCTTGGAGCCTTAATCAGCCCCAGCATTTT. Protein: CASSEQPWSLNQPQHF. The J gene is TRBJ1-5, the V gene TRBV2; D gene uncertain. V lost 2 bases and J 4 bases, leaving 15 bases between the germline ends. The CDR3 is made up of 16 amino acids. Germline CDR1 is SNHLY and CDR2 is FYNNEI.

V gene TRBV30 combines with J gene TRBJ2-6; TRBD1 aligns across 8 bases. With V trimmed by 5 bases and J by 2 bases, 2 bases remained unmatched. Germline CDR1 GTSNPN, CDR2 SVGIG (reference sequence). This CDR3 contains 14 residues. The CDR3 sequence: CAWHRGAGANVLTF. CDR3 in DNA: TGTGCCTGGCACAGGGGGGCTGGGGCCAACGTCCTGACTTTC.

This clone was observed once. CDR3 region: CAIPRDRNNYGYTF. The CDR3 DNA sequence: TGTGCCATACCCCGGGACAGAAATAACTATGGCTACACCTTC. This chain links TRBV10-3 with TRBJ1-2; 7 bases fit TRBD1. After removal of 9 bases from V and 1 base from J, the junction contained 8 bases not matched to a gene. In germline, CDR1 is ENHRY, CDR2 SYGVKD. The CDR3 has 14 residues.

The V gene is TRBV7-9, the J gene TRBJ2-1; 12 positions agree with TRBD2. J lost 4 bases, V lost 3 bases, and 1 base had no gene match. The CDR3 extends over 15 amino acids. The germline V gene encodes CDR1 SEHNR and CDR2 FQNEAQ (reference sequence). The CDR3, as DNA: TGTGCCAGCAGCTTCACTAGCGGGGGGTACAATGAGCAGTTCTTC. Translated: CASSFTSGGYNEQFF.

The chain is built from TRBV24-1 and TRBJ2-1; tentative D call: TRBD2 (6 bases). The V end lost 3 bases, the J end lost 8 bases, and 16 bases lay between the germline ends. Germline CDR1 KGHDR, CDR2 SFDVKD. The CDR3 totals 15 residues. CDR3 DNA sequence: TGTGCCACCAGTGATAGAGTGGCGGGGAAGGATGAGCAGTTCTTC. It specifies CATSDRVAGKDEQFF.

This chain's CDR3 is CASSYPGQQETQYF. The CDR3 nucleotides are TGTGCCAGCAGCTATCCGGGACAGCAAGAGACCCAGTACTTC. The chain has TRBV7-2 and TRBJ2-5, with TRBD1 identical over 7 bases. CDR3 length: 14 residues. The J segment lost 2 bases and the V segment lost 4 bases, leaving 4 bases of the junction unmatched. The germline V gene encodes CDR1 SGHTA and CDR2 FQGNSA.

The genes are TRBV24-1 and TRBJ2-3, with D perhaps matching TRBD1 (6 bases). The CDR3 totals 14 residues. Trimming cost V 4 bases and J 3 bases, with 10 bases left between them. Per the germline V gene, CDR1 is KGHDR and CDR2 is SFDVKD. In DNA, the CDR3 is TGTGCCACCAGTGACCCTCAGGGGACAGATACGCAGTATTTT. Its translation: CATSDPQGTDTQYF.

The chain employs TRBV5-4 and TRBJ1-1, with D possibly matching TRBD1 (6 bases). The germline V gene encodes CDR1 SGHNT and CDR2 YYREEE (reference sequence). The CDR3 is made up of 14 amino acids. V was clipped by 2 bases and J by 1 base, with 9 bases between them. The CDR3 protein is CASSLPGQNTEAFF. The CDR3 DNA reads TGTGCCAGCAGCTTACCGGGACAGAACACTGAAGCTTTCTTT.

This clone was detected a few times. The gene calls are TRBV11-3 and TRBJ2-1, with 8 positions matching TRBD2. CDR1 SGHNT and CDR2 YENEEA come from the germline V gene. V was pared by 1 base and J by 1 base, with 3 bases of the junction left unmatched. CDR3 length: 16 amino acids. CDR3: CASSLGSGVSYNEQFF. The CDR3 nucleotides read TGTGCCAGCAGCTTAGGTAGCGGGGTATCCTACAATGAGCAGTTCTTC.

V gene TRBV7-3 combines with J gene TRBJ2-6; D may be TRBD1 (5 bases). Trimming pared 1 base from V and 2 bases from J, leaving 12 bases between. The germline V gene has CDR1 SGHTA and CDR2 FQGTGA. There are 17 residues in the CDR3. CDR3 loop: CASSLIGARAGANVLTF. The CDR3 nucleotides read TGTGCCAGCAGCTTAATAGGGGCCAGGGCTGGGGCCAACGTCCTGACTTTC. Combining the CDR3 with reference TRBV7-3 and TRBJ2-6 gives the whole variable domain GAGVSQTPSNKVTEKGKYVELRCDPISGHTALYWYRQSLGQGPEFLIYFQGTGAADDSGLPNDRFFAVRPEGSVSTLKIQRTERGDSAVYLCASSLIGARAGANVLTFGAGSRLTVL.

The chain employs TRBV30 and TRBJ2-7, with TRBD1 as a possible D gene (7 bases). This CDR3 spans 15 amino acids. From germline, CDR1 is GTSNPN and CDR2 SVGIG (reference sequence). V gave up 7 bases and J gave up 3 bases, with 22 bases separating them. The CDR3 loop reads CASGAGGPRIYEQYF. The CDR3 DNA reads as TGTGCCTCGGGGGCAGGGGGTCCCCGAATCTACGAGCAGTACTTC.